This is a list of T cell receptor beta chains from one sample in a study of tumour-infiltrating T cells in Burkitt lymphoma. Profiled with immunoSEQ multiplex PCR; TCRdb holds only in-frame clones, not every one. Of 7,000 or so clones listed, about 15% are singletons. Input material: tumor tissue. The receptors derive from a human donor with diffuse large B-cell lymphoma. Each CDR3 is given with its conserved first and last residue. A D gene is named only where the DNA matches it firmly. The size entry is marked missing in some rows and otherwise reads once, few, many or a size class.

J | D | V | size | DNA | CDR3
TRBJ1-1 | - | TRBV5-1 | - | TGCGCCAGCAGCAAGGCAGAGAACACTGAAGCTTTCTTT | CASSKAENTEAFF
TRBJ2-7 | TRBD1 | TRBV5-1 | - | TGCGCCAGCAGCCCGGGACAGGGGATCTCACACGAGCAGTACTTC | CASSPGQGISHEQYF
TRBJ2-5 | - | TRBV6-1 | few | TGTGCCAGCAGTGATTCATACGGGTACCAAGAGACCCAGTACTTC | CASSDSYGYQETQYF
TRBJ2-7 | - | TRBV28 | - | TGTGCCAGCACTGGGGCTAGCTATTACGAGCAGTACTTC | CASTGASYYEQYF
TRBJ2-5 | TRBD2 | TRBV10-3 | few | TGTGCCACTGAGGGACTAGGGGAGACCCAGTACTTC | CATEGLGETQYF
TRBJ2-3 | - | TRBV2 | - | TGTGCCAGCAGTGAATCGGGACTGTTCTTT | CASSESGLFF
TRBJ2-3 | TRBD1 | TRBV18 | - | TGTGCCAGCTCAACCGGACAGGGCCGGACAGATACGCAGTATTTT | CASSTGQGRTDTQYF
TRBJ1-2 | - | TRBV21-1 | few | TGTGCCAGCAGCAAAGCGCTGGGGGCCCAGCTGGGCTATGGCTACACCTTC | CASSKALGAQLGYGYTF
TRBJ2-5 | - | TRBV10-3 | - | TGTGCCATCGGAGGTCCCCAAGAGACCCAGTACTTC | CAIGGPQETQYF
TRBJ2-7 | - | TRBV6-5 | - | TGTGCCAGCAGTTCGTCAACCTACGAGCAGTACTTC | CASSSSTYEQYF
TRBJ2-7 | - | TRBV7-2 | - | TGTGCCAGCAGCCCTAGGACTGTAACCTACGAGCAGTACTTC | CASSPRTVTYEQYF
TRBJ2-7 | - | TRBV19 | - | TGTGCCAGTACGCTGACCTCAAACACCTACGAGCAGTACTTC | CASTLTSNTYEQYF
TRBJ1-4 | - | TRBV4-2 | few | TGTGCCAGCAGCCAAGGGTATACGGGGGAAAAACTGTTTTTT | CASSQGYTGEKLFF